This section outlines one T cell receptor beta chain sequence together with its context. Prior autoimmune disease or systemic immunosuppression barred patients. The CDR3 is 17 residues long. Trimming left V 3 bases short and J 4 bases short, with 19 bases between. The germline V gene encodes CDR1 LNHDA and CDR2 SQIVND (reference sequence). The sample originates from a study of OX40 agonist ivuxolimab in advanced cancers. Whole-study context: Partial responses were observed in three patients, of whom one had hepatocellular carcinoma and two had cutaneous melanoma.

Sequencing was performed with immunoSEQ multiplex PCR; in TCRdb, only in-frame clones are kept and a portion is missing. Here the sample spans tens of thousands of clones, around 84% being singletons. The chain couples TRBV19 to TRBJ1-3; D unclear. The material was CD4+ or CD8+ T cells sorted from blood, obtained in a trial of the OX40 agonist ivuxolimab. The sequence came from an adult with an advanced solid tumor such as melanoma, head and neck, liver or kidney cancer. CDR3 sequence reads: CASSISAVGPIGNTIYF. In nucleotides, the CDR3 is TGTGCCAGTAGTATTTCGGCGGTCGGACCGATCGGAAACACCATATATTTT. The variable domain in full, with the rest retrieved from reference TRBV19 and TRBJ1-3, is DGGITQSPKYLFRKEGQNVTLSCEQNLNHDAMYWYRQDPGQGLRLIYYSQIVNDFQKGDIAEGYSVSREKKESFPLTVTSAQKNPTAFYLCASSISAVGPIGNTIYFGEGSWLTVV.